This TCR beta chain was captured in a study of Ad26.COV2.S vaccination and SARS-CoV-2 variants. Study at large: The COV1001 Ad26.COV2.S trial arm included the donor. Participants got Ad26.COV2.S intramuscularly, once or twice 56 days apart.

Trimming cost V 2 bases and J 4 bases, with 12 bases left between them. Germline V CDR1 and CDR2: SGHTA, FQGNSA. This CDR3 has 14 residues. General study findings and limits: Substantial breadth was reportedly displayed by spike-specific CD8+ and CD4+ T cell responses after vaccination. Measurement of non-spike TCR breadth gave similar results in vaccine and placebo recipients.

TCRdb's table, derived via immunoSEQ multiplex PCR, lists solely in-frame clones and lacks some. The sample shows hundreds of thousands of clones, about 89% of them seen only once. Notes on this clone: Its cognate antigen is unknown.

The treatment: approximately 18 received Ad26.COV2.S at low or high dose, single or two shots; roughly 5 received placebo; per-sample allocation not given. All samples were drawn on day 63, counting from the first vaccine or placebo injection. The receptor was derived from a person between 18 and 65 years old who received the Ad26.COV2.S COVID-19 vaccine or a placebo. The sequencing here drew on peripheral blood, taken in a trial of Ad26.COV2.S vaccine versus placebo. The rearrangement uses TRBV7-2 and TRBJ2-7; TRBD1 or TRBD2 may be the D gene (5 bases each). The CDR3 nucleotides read TGTGCCAGCAGCTTATACCGGGGCCTTTACGAGCAGTACTTC. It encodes CASSLYRGLYEQYF.